A selection of T cell receptor beta chains follows, all from one sample in a study of blood T cell repertoires in COVID-19. The assay was immunoSEQ multiplex PCR, and TCRdb's table has in-frame clones only and misses some. The sample lists roughly 350,000 clones; roughly 90% were seen once. Sequenced sample: PBMCs or T cells enriched from blood (not recorded which). These receptors all come from a woman in her 30s who had recovered from COVID-19. Both conserved end residues are trimmed from each CDR3. D genes are given only for firm matches. Size values are once, few and many counts, or a class for expanded clones, and some rows have none.

V gene: TRBV3-1/TRBV3-2
D gene: .
clone size: .
J gene: TRBJ1-6
CDR3 protein: ASSQSGRGSPLH

V gene: TRBV5-1
D gene: .
clone size: .
J gene: TRBJ2-3
CDR3 protein: ASSLGTNTDTQY

V gene: TRBV6-2/TRBV6-3
D gene: .
clone size: .
J gene: TRBJ2-3
CDR3 protein: ASSVGRLSTDTQY

V gene: TRBV29-1
D gene: .
clone size: .
J gene: TRBJ2-3
CDR3 protein: SVSPTDTQY

V gene: TRBV5-4
D gene: .
clone size: .
J gene: TRBJ1-1
CDR3 protein: ASSLADTGMAYTEAF

V gene: TRBV2
D gene: .
clone size: .
J gene: TRBJ2-7
CDR3 protein: ASSSRIEQY

V gene: TRBV4-3
D gene: .
clone size: .
J gene: TRBJ1-1
CDR3 protein: ASSPRRDDWDTEAF

V gene: TRBV6-1
D gene: .
clone size: .
J gene: TRBJ1-1
CDR3 protein: ASSERGLGTEAF

V gene: TRBV10-3
D gene: .
clone size: .
J gene: TRBJ2-7
CDR3 protein: AISESQGGYPYEQY

V gene: TRBV28
D gene: TRBD1
clone size: .
J gene: TRBJ1-1
CDR3 protein: ASRRDRSLLNTEAF

V gene: TRBV9
D gene: TRBD2
clone size: few
J gene: TRBJ2-1
CDR3 protein: ASSVGLAGAPAEQF

V gene: TRBV19
D gene: TRBD1
clone size: .
J gene: TRBJ2-1
CDR3 protein: ASSLPGDREHHNEQF

V gene: TRBV27
D gene: .
clone size: once
J gene: TRBJ1-5
CDR3 protein: ASSPRGSPDSNQPQH

V gene: TRBV5-8
D gene: .
clone size: .
J gene: TRBJ1-1
CDR3 protein: ASSHWGGTTEAF

V gene: TRBV2
D gene: TRBD2
clone size: .
J gene: TRBJ2-2
CDR3 protein: ASRGSGRAGELF

V gene: TRBV19
D gene: TRBD1
clone size: .
J gene: TRBJ2-7
CDR3 protein: ASSGRDSYEQY

V gene: TRBV19
D gene: .
clone size: .
J gene: TRBJ1-1
CDR3 protein: ASSEVVNTEAF

V gene: TRBV6-2/TRBV6-3
D gene: .
clone size: .
J gene: TRBJ2-7
CDR3 protein: ASSYSAGQYYEQY

V gene: TRBV15
D gene: .
clone size: .
J gene: TRBJ1-2
CDR3 protein: ATSRDWATGDGYT

V gene: TRBV7-9
D gene: TRBD2
clone size: .
J gene: TRBJ2-5
CDR3 protein: ASSLASGGLETQY

V gene: TRBV19
D gene: TRBD2
clone size: .
J gene: TRBJ2-3
CDR3 protein: ASSIPGGGDTQY

V gene: TRBV5-5
D gene: TRBD1
clone size: .
J gene: TRBJ1-5
CDR3 protein: ASSLEGQGGQPQH

V gene: TRBV5-4
D gene: .
clone size: .
J gene: TRBJ1-6
CDR3 protein: ASRNQAAGVDSPLH

V gene: TRBV6-2/TRBV6-3
D gene: TRBD2
clone size: .
J gene: TRBJ2-5
CDR3 protein: ASSYSDRTSGRQETQY

V gene: TRBV24-1
D gene: .
clone size: few
J gene: TRBJ1-5
CDR3 protein: ATSESTTGEIREEAQH

V gene: TRBV7-2
D gene: .
clone size: few
J gene: TRBJ1-5
CDR3 protein: ASSSAGAHQPQH

V gene: TRBV2
D gene: TRBD2
clone size: .
J gene: TRBJ2-1
CDR3 protein: ASSARTSGHNEQF

V gene: TRBV7-3
D gene: TRBD1
clone size: once
J gene: TRBJ1-2
CDR3 protein: ASSASGGDYGYT

V gene: TRBV5-1
D gene: TRBD1
clone size: .
J gene: TRBJ1-1
CDR3 protein: ASSLGDSNTEAF

V gene: TRBV19
D gene: .
clone size: .
J gene: TRBJ1-2
CDR3 protein: ASSTQGRRYGYT

V gene: TRBV6-2/TRBV6-3
D gene: TRBD2
clone size: .
J gene: TRBJ2-1
CDR3 protein: ASSSGTSGPSSYNEQF

V gene: TRBV7-2
D gene: .
clone size: .
J gene: TRBJ2-1
CDR3 protein: ASSPRSTGYNEQF

V gene: TRBV28
D gene: TRBD2
clone size: .
J gene: TRBJ2-3
CDR3 protein: ASSIIAGGPSTDTQY

V gene: TRBV18
D gene: .
clone size: .
J gene: TRBJ2-5
CDR3 protein: ASSPQQGQETQY

V gene: TRBV19
D gene: TRBD1
clone size: .
J gene: TRBJ1-5
CDR3 protein: ASSIGDRGRRQPQH

V gene: TRBV19
D gene: TRBD2
clone size: .
J gene: TRBJ2-1
CDR3 protein: ASTFLAGGYNEQF

V gene: TRBV7-9
D gene: TRBD1
clone size: .
J gene: TRBJ1-6
CDR3 protein: ASSFTDRGRYNSPLH

V gene: TRBV7-2
D gene: TRBD1
clone size: .
J gene: TRBJ1-1
CDR3 protein: ASNLQGSSTEAF

V gene: TRBV27
D gene: TRBD1
clone size: .
J gene: TRBJ2-7
CDR3 protein: ASSSPAGTAYEQY

V gene: TRBV6-4
D gene: .
clone size: .
J gene: TRBJ1-2
CDR3 protein: ASSDFGSGYGYT

V gene: TRBV18
D gene: TRBD2
clone size: .
J gene: TRBJ2-3
CDR3 protein: ASSPPSSGPTDTQY

V gene: TRBV18
D gene: TRBD2
clone size: .
J gene: TRBJ2-5
CDR3 protein: ASSPLEYLAGPEETQY

V gene: TRBV4-1
D gene: .
clone size: few
J gene: TRBJ2-1
CDR3 protein: ASSQQGRQF

V gene: TRBV5-1
D gene: TRBD1
clone size: .
J gene: TRBJ2-7
CDR3 protein: ASGAGQGGTYEQY

V gene: TRBV24-1
D gene: TRBD1
clone size: .
J gene: TRBJ2-4
CDR3 protein: ATSDYYRGHIQY

V gene: TRBV21-1
D gene: .
clone size: once
J gene: TRBJ2-3
CDR3 protein: ASSIGLAGLTDTQY

V gene: TRBV11-2
D gene: .
clone size: .
J gene: TRBJ1-1
CDR3 protein: ASSFFPRASAEAF

V gene: TRBV4-1
D gene: .
clone size: .
J gene: TRBJ1-2
CDR3 protein: ASSQEGRVGSHYGYT

V gene: TRBV5-8
D gene: .
clone size: .
J gene: TRBJ1-6
CDR3 protein: ASSAVSNSPLH

V gene: TRBV4-3
D gene: TRBD1
clone size: .
J gene: TRBJ2-7
CDR3 protein: ASSQEAQGIYEQY

V gene: TRBV15
D gene: .
clone size: .
J gene: TRBJ1-2
CDR3 protein: ATSRGGSTGNYGYT

V gene: TRBV4-2
D gene: .
clone size: .
J gene: TRBJ2-6
CDR3 protein: ASSPGTADTSGANVLT

V gene: TRBV9
D gene: .
clone size: .
J gene: TRBJ2-3
CDR3 protein: ASSGQPTDTQY

V gene: TRBV10-3
D gene: TRBD2
clone size: .
J gene: TRBJ2-7
CDR3 protein: AINKAGTPADEQY

V gene: TRBV28
D gene: .
clone size: few
J gene: TRBJ2-7
CDR3 protein: ASSLYGGVKSSEQY

V gene: TRBV6-5
D gene: TRBD2
clone size: few
J gene: TRBJ2-7
CDR3 protein: ASSYGTSGSYEQY

V gene: TRBV28
D gene: TRBD1
clone size: .
J gene: TRBJ1-1
CDR3 protein: ASAPTGRTEAF

V gene: TRBV5-6
D gene: .
clone size: once
J gene: TRBJ2-5
CDR3 protein: ASSLWGPMGETQY

V gene: TRBV27
D gene: .
clone size: .
J gene: TRBJ1-2
CDR3 protein: ASSLTTGYGYT